This section outlines one T cell receptor (beta chain) sequence together with its context. This sample was taken from a study of radiation and T cells in renal cell carcinoma. Time point denoted: blood 4 weeks post-SBRT, at nephrectomy. The treatment denotes: 15 Gy SBRT to primary tumor, nephrectomy 4 weeks later. Here immunoSEQ multiplex PCR was the method, and the copy in TCRdb shows in-frame clones only, minus some. The sample has 60,000 to 75,000 clones, 60% to 85% seen once. The germline gives CDR1 SGHDT, CDR2 YYEEEE. CDR3 size: 15 residues. V was shortened by 1 base and J by 2 bases, with 12 bases between the two germline ends.

This chain uses TRBV5-6 with TRBJ2-5; D perhaps matches TRBD2 (5 bases). The sequenced sample was blood, obtained from a patient whose treatment included radiotherapy and nephrectomy. The receptor was derived from a man aged 60 to 69 with renal cell carcinoma. CDR3: CASSLKLDFQETQYF. CDR3 DNA: TGTGCCAGCAGCTTGAAGTTGGACTTTCAAGAGACCCAGTACTTC. Drawing the rest from reference TRBV5-6 and TRBJ2-5, the complete variable domain is DAGVTQSPTHLIKTRGQQVTLRCSPKSGHDTVSWYQQALGQGPQFIFQYYEEEERQRGNFPDRFSGHQFPNYSSELNVNALLLGDSALYLCASSLKLDFQETQYFGPGTRLLVL.